This T cell receptor (beta chain) was profiled in a study of shared clonotypes between healthy human individuals. Study-wide context: Each donor contributed plates that comprised three CD4 naive, three CD4 memory, two CD8 naive and one CD8 memory. General study findings and limits: Clonotypes shared by all four sorted-subset donors had higher generation probabilities than non-shared clonotypes. In this cohort, only blood was sampled, and tissue repertoires likely differ.

Note on this clone: Its antigen is not known.

Germline loops: CDR1 MNHEY, CDR2 SVGAGI. Trimming removed 11 bases from V and 5 bases from J, with 12 bases in between. CDR3 size: 11 residues. It was into CD45RA+ naive and CD45RA-negative memory subsets that the CD4+ cells were split. The assay was immunoSEQ multiplex PCR, and TCRdb's table has in-frame clones only and misses some. The sample has approximately 1,500,000 clones, 96% seen once; the top ten hold roughly 1.2%. This sequence joins TRBV6-5 and TRBJ2-5, with no clear D. The sample consisted of naive CD4+ T cells sorted from blood. As for subset: CD45RA+ positively selected. This TCR derives from a man under 40 in good health. The CDR3 protein is CAVRSGETQYF. DNA for the CDR3: TGTGCCGTCAGGTCCGGGGAGACCCAGTACTTC.